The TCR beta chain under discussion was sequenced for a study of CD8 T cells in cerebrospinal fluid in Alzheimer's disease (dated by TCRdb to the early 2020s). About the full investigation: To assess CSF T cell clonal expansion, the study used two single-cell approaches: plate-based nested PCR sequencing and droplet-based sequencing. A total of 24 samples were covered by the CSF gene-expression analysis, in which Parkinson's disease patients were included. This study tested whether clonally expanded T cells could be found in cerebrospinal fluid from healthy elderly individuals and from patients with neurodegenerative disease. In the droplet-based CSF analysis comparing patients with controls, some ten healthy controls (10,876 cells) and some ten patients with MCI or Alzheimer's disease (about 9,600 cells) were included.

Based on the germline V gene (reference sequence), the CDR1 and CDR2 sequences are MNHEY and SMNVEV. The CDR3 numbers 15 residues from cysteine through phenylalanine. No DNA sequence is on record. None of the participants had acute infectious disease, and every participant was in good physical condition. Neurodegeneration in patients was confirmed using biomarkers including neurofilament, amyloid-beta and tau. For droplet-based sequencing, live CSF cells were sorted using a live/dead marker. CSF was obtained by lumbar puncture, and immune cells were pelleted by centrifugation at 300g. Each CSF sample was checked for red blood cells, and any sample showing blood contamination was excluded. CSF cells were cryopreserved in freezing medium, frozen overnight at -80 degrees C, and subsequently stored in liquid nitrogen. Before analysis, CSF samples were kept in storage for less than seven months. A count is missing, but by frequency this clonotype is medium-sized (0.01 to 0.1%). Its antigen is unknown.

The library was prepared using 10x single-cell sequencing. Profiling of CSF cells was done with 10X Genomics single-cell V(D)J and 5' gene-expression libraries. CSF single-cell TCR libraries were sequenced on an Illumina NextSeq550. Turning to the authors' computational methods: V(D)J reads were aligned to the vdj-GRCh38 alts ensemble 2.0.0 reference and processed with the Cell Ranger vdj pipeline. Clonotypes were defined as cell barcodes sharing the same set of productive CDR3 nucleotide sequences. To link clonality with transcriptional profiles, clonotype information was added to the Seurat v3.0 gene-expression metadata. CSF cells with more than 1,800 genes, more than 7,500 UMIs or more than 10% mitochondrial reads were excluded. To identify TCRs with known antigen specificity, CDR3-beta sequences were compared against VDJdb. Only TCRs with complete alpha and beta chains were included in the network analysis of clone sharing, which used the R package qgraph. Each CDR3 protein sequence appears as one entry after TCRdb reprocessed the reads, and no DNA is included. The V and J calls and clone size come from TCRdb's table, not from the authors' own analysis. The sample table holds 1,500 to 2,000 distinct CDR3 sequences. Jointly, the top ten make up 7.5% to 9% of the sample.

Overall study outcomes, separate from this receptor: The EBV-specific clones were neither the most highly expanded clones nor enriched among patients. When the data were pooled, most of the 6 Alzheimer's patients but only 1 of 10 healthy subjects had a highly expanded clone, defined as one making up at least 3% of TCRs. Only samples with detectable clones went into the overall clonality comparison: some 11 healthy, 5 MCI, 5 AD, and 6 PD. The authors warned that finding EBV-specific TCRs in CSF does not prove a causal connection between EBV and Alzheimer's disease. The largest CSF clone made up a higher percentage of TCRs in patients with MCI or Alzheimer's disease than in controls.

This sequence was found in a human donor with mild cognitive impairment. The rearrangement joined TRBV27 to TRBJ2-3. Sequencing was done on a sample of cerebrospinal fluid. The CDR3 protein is CASSSWDTSTDTQYF.